Included here is one T cell receptor (beta chain) sequence, with context. The antigen it recognizes is unknown. This record belongs to a study of cytomegalovirus exposure and HLA in healthy donors (dated by TCRdb to between 2016 and 2019). Broadly, across the study: In an earlier analysis of about 560 of the donors, around 290 Gb of sequence data and 117 million unique TCR beta sequences from roughly 190 million T cells were reported. Among the roughly 380 genotyped donors, about 85% belonged to the genetic ancestry cluster associated with self-reported Caucasian donors. High-throughput TCR immunosequencing, statistical association of individual TCRs with disease status, and machine learning were combined to predict cytomegalovirus infection status. The number of typed donors differed by locus: about 629-630 for A, B, C, DRB1 and DQB1; some 500 for DQA1; fewer than 610 for DPA1; and around 490 for DPB1. Using immunosequencing, the study profiled T cell repertoires from 640 or so subjects and related those repertoires to cytomegalovirus serostatus. Approximately 300 gigabases of sequencing data and some 85 million unique TCR sequences were included in an early release covering 550 to 650 HLA-typed donors. All discovery cohort repertoires had been generated on a single sequencing platform. A separate validation cohort of 100 to 150 different subjects was used in addition to the roughly 620-subject first cohort. The study aimed to test whether signatures of past pathogen exposure could be identified by cataloging public T cell receptors. Among 300 to 500 genotyped donors of the cohort, an average of roughly 230,000 unique TCR beta nucleotide sequences was sequenced per donor, of which about 20% were non-productive. To decide whether each TCR beta V gene segment behaved as functional or pseudogenic, an earlier analysis of some 540 of the donors relied on high-throughput TCR beta sequencing. Rather than drawing on any new phenotypic data, the later analysis identified candidate immune exposures from TCR beta sequences and the way those sequences occurred across donors. About five DR-DQ haplotypes were handled as single units for association and clustering, since linkage in the cohort was strong. A later analysis re-examined previously published TCR beta repertoires from about 700 donors and added high-resolution HLA genotyping to investigate patterns of TCR occurrence. Donor age, sex, ethnicity and CMV serostatus were compiled alongside the repertoire data. Both class I and class II loci were covered by HLA typing, at four-digit resolution. In a later genetic analysis, genome-wide SNP genotypes for about three fifths of the 666 donors were used, and that subset was treated as a discovery cohort. What the study reported, not specific to this receptor: A few of the identified cytomegalovirus-associated TCR beta chains were confirmed in vitro to be specific for cytomegalovirus antigens. A later analysis associated 15,000 or so TCR beta sequences with specific HLA alleles at a false discovery rate of 0.05. Presence/absence analyses assumed roughly uniform sequencing depth across donors, an assumption that may not hold. Strong co-occurrence of HLA alleles, especially DR and DQ, made assigning TCR associations to individual alleles difficult. The cohort was sequenced for TCR beta chains only, and without alpha or paired-chain data the features that could be detected were limited. A group of highly shared sequence variants was considered likely to be a technical artifact of the sequencing pipeline. The classifier was reported to diagnose cytomegalovirus status with high specificity and sensitivity in both the original and validation cohorts. In a later genetic analysis, a missense DCLRE1C variant was associated with V-gene and J-gene trimming of TCR beta chains, and the association was replicated in an independent cohort. The authors suggested that the approach could potentially be extended to other disease states and immunological phenotypes. Immune exposure information for the cohort was limited to CMV serostatus. Linkage disequilibrium might explain the correlated functional status among segregating V segments, but an unknown experimental factor could not be ruled out. A later genetic analysis reported fewer N-insertions in productive TCRs among donors in an Asian-associated ancestry cluster than the roughly 620-donor mean. Because HLA typing was missing for some donors at each locus, association tests included only the typed subset. Because counts were too low, about 15 rarely observed V segments, including chromosome 9 orphons, were left out of the earlier analysis of some 600 of the donors. A later analysis reported that several top co-occurrence clusters appeared linked to parvovirus B19, influenza, CMV and Epstein-Barr virus. Across donors, most TCR sequences were observed very rarely, whereas some public TCRs were present in many individuals. Some IMGT-functional V segments, including TRBV6-2 and TRBV6-3, could not be distinguished by the 87-base-pair reads and were therefore excluded. In a later analysis, HLA-associated TCR beta chains were found to be more clonally expanded and to have lower generation probabilities than equally common non-associated chains. According to a later analysis, most CMV-associated TCR beta chains appeared to be HLA-restricted, and the HLA associations seemed to be driven largely by CMV exposure. According to a later analysis, TCR association rates differed among HLA loci, with DRB1 alleles showing the most associated TCRs and HLA-C alleles showing the fewest. In an earlier analysis of around 600 of the donors, most TCR beta V segments were observed in productive rearrangements about 90% or about 30% of the time, broadly matching IMGT annotations. A further reported finding was that TCR beta sequences accurately predicted the HLA-A and HLA-B alleles for most subjects in the first cohort. The study gave a list of 150 to 200 TCR beta chains associated with cytomegalovirus.

Libraries were made using the immunoSEQ multiplex PCR assay. The multiplex PCR relied on a mix of 60 forward primers for TCR Vbeta segments and 13 reverse primers for TCR Jbeta segments. Amplification of the CDR3 region of rearranged TCR beta genes was performed with a multiplex PCR assay on genomic DNA. The Illumina HiSeq System was used to sequence the amplified TCR beta libraries as 87-base-pair reads. As for how the authors treated the data: Across the roughly 700 repertoires, a later analysis counted 80 million or so unique TCR beta chains, around 11 million of which were shared by at least two donors. Raw reads were error-corrected and collapsed into unique sequences with a nearest-neighbor algorithm that merged closely related sequences to remove PCR and sequencing errors. V, D and J gene segments were assigned by aligning CDR3 sequences to IMGT reference sequences. Each retained sequence needed at least a six-nucleotide match to both a V gene segment and a J gene segment. A rearrangement counted as productive if the CDR3 had no stop codons and remained in frame with V and J, and every other rearrangement counted as non-productive. CDR3 was defined according to IMGT convention as the region running from the second conserved V-encoded cysteine to the conserved J-encoded phenylalanine. The earlier analysis of 500 to 650 of the donors excluded any sequence lacking an unambiguous match to a single V gene segment. In an earlier analysis of roughly 500 of the donors, V segments were called functional above 56.7% productive rearrangements and were called segregating when the between-donor standard deviation exceeded 5%. A statistical classification framework was built for diagnosing cytomegalovirus status from the catalog of TCR beta chain sequences. V and J gene assignment, in a later analysis, came from comparing TCR nucleotide sequences with IMGT/GENE-DB human TR gene sequences. The TCRdist pipeline was used in a later analysis to assign CDR3 sequences and most-parsimonious VDJ recombination scenarios. A later analysis defined each TCR beta chain by its CDR3 amino acid sequence plus V-gene family, and excluded reads lacking a unique V-gene family. To address suspected cross-contamination and a sequencing artifact, a later analysis removed several hundred highly shared, low-generation-probability nucleotide sequences. In a later analysis, a clonal expansion index for each public chain was calculated from normalized within-repertoire ranks of inferred template counts. A later analysis computed generation probabilities with a VDJ recombination model fitted to out-of-frame rearrangements, and checked the results against IGoR. In a later analysis, TCR-TCR, TCR-HLA and TCR-CMV co-occurrence was scored with hypergeometric tests, and a repertoire-size bias correction was applied to TCR pairs. A later analysis estimated false discovery rates by permuting HLA or CMV assignments 20 times. In a later analysis, co-occurring TCRs were grouped with DBSCAN, and TCRdist sequence similarity was added when clustering was performed within HLA-allele-positive subsets. For co-occurrence clustering, repertoires with fewer than 30,000 or more than 120,000 public chains were excluded, along with 4 to 6 repertoires with anomalous nucleotide sharing. TCRdb provides this immuneACCESS table in a form limited to in-frame rearrangements. Some clones are lacking; in checked studies, under half of them reflect an unresolved V gene, and why the rest are absent is not known. For V, J and clone size, that table is used; D and trimming come from the DNA. The sample's clone listing holds about 170,000 clones. Jointly, the top ten make up 1% to 1.5% of the sample.

The cohort was made up of hundreds of healthy bone marrow donors. Cohort members were all nominally healthy when sampled, although unrecorded immune exposures were likely present. The donor tested CMV seronegative and was one of the 352 seronegative cohort members. A peripheral blood sample was provided by each donor, and peripheral blood mononuclear cells were used for TCR beta sequencing. The Qiagen DNeasy Blood Extraction Kit was used to extract genomic DNA from the blood cell samples. A distance of 10 bases separates the germline ends of V and J, which lose 4 bases and 6 bases respectively. Sequences SGHTA (CDR1) and FQGNSA (CDR2) are obtained from the germline V gene. The CDR3 contains 13 residues, cysteine and phenylalanine counted. Only the CDR3 region is kept as DNA, spanning 39 bases read in frame from base 1.

The chain is encoded by TRBV7-2 joined to TRBJ1-5, with the D gene not clear enough to name. The sample was PBMCs. The receptor was isolated from a woman aged 55-70 years in good health and CMV-seronegative. The DNA sequence is as follows: TGTGCCAGCAGCTCCTCGGTCGGTCAGCCCCAGCATTTT. It translates to CASSSSVGQPQHF.